One sample yielded the 8 T cell receptor beta chains listed below, sequenced in a study of T cell clones after liver transplantation. Using immunoSEQ multiplex PCR, the repertoire was profiled, and TCRdb retains in-frame clones only, with some absent. The sample consists of tens of thousands of clones, roughly nine tenths of them appearing once. This sample comprised CD8+ T cells from blood, obtained 12 months after liver transplant. Receptors were obtained from a human patient who received a liver transplant. Some T cells may be transferred from the graft donor.

This chain connects TRBV28 to TRBJ1-1; D call uncertain. Per the germline V gene, CDR1 is MDHEN and CDR2 is SYDVKM. CDR3 size: 13 residues. V lost 6 bases to trimming and J lost 1 base, with 9 bases between them. CDR3: CASSLTWNTEAFF. For the CDR3, the DNA is TGTGCCAGCAGCCTGACTTGGAACACTGAAGCTTTCTTT.

The V and J genes are TRBV15 and TRBJ2-3; D is undetermined. The V gene lost 5 bases and the J gene lost 0 bases, with 6 bases spanning the gap. CDR3 length: 13 residues. Germline V CDR1 and CDR2: LNHNV, YYDKDF (reference sequence). CDR3 loop: CATSSKSTDTQYF. DNA of the CDR3: TGTGCCACCAGCTCCAAGAGCACAGATACGCAGTATTTT.

This clone was observed once. V usage is TRBV28 and J usage is TRBJ2-5; maybe TRBD1 (7 bases). V lost 1 base to trimming and J lost 0 bases, with 21 bases between them. The CDR3 has 19 amino acids. Germline lookup yields CDR1 MDHEN and CDR2 SYDVKM. DNA for the CDR3: TGTGCCAGCAGTTTATTGACAGGGTCTGATGCGGGGTACCAAGAGACCCAGTACTTC. Translating gives CASSLLTGSDAGYQETQYF. The variable domain in full, with the rest retrieved from reference TRBV28 and TRBJ2-5, is DVKVTQSSRYLVKRTGEKVFLECVQDMDHENMFWYRQDPGLGLRLIYFSYDVKMKEKGDIPEGYSVSREKKERFSLILESASTNQTSMYLCASSLLTGSDAGYQETQYFGPGTRLLVL.

This rearrangement joins TRBV7-9 to TRBJ1-1, with D possibly TRBD1 on 5 matching bases. Deletions cut 4 bases from V and 6 bases from J, with 18 bases between. The CDR3 is 15 residues long. CDR1 and CDR2 (germline): SEHNR, FQNEAQ (reference sequence). CDR3 residues: CASSSPGPQNAEAFF. The CDR3 region has the DNA TGTGCCAGCAGCTCCCCGGGACCTCAAAACGCTGAAGCTTTCTTT.

V gene TRBV29-1 combines with J gene TRBJ2-1; D is ambiguous. The ends were cut back, 5 bases at V and 1 base at J, with 6 bases in the middle. The CDR3 is made up of 12 amino acids. Germline V gives CDR1 SQVTM, CDR2 ANQGSEA. The CDR3 coding sequence is TGCAGCGTTCTGGGGTCCTACAATGAGCAGTTCTTC. Translating gives CSVLGSYNEQFF.

This clone was counted between two and nine times. The V gene is TRBV7-9, the J gene TRBJ2-7; either TRBD1 or TRBD2 may supply D (5 bases each). The CDR3 has 12 residues. The V and J ends lost 5 bases and 2 bases respectively, with 7 bases between them. CDR1 and CDR2 from the germline V gene are SEHNR and FQNEAQ (reference sequence). The CDR3 region is CASSPGPYEQYF. Here the CDR3 DNA reads TGTGCCAGCAGCCCGGGGCCCTACGAGCAGTACTTC.

J is TRBJ1-5 and V is TRBV7-9; tentative D call: TRBD1 (5 bases). With 4 bases removed from V and 2 bases from J, the gap between germline ends came to 12 bases. There are 15 residues in the CDR3. Germline values: CDR1 SEHNR, CDR2 FQNEAQ (reference sequence). The chain's CDR3 is CASSSGGDRNQPQHF. DNA of the CDR3: TGTGCCAGCAGCTCAGGAGGGGATCGCAATCAGCCCCAGCATTTT.

V usage is TRBV5-1 and J usage is TRBJ2-1; 10 bases are a match to TRBD2. V dropped 3 bases and J dropped 0; count of bases not matched to a gene: 3. The CDR3 is 16 amino acids. Germline-derived CDR1 and CDR2 are SGHRS and YFSETQ. CDR3: CASSWGLASSYNEQFF. The CDR3 DNA reads TGCGCCAGCAGCTGGGGACTAGCGAGCTCCTACAATGAGCAGTTCTTC.